The 5 T cell receptor beta chains reported below all come from one sample, sequenced in a study of cytomegalovirus exposure and HLA in healthy donors. Primers for the PCR totalled 60 Vbeta and 13 Jbeta. The protocol was immunoSEQ multiplex PCR, while the TCRdb copy is restricted to in-frame clones and leaves out a portion. The table records roughly 240,000 clones, roughly 82% of them present only once. The material sequenced was PBMCs. The receptors originated from a woman aged 40 to 50 in good health and CMV-seropositive.

The rearrangement joins TRBV19 to TRBJ2-3, with D possibly being TRBD1 (5 bases). Looked up from germline, CDR1 is LNHDA and CDR2 is SQIVND (reference sequence). Trimming left V 3 bases short and J 3 bases short, with 16 bases between. CDR3 length equals 16 residues. The CDR3 reads CASSMLGQGRTDTQYF. CDR3 coding DNA: TGTGCCAGTAGTATGTTGGGGCAGGGAAGGACAGATACGCAGTATTTT. Drawing the rest from reference TRBV19 and TRBJ2-3, the complete variable domain is DGGITQSPKYLFRKEGQNVTLSCEQNLNHDAMYWYRQDPGQGLRLIYYSQIVNDFQKGDIAEGYSVSREKKESFPLTVTSAQKNPTAFYLCASSMLGQGRTDTQYFGPGTRLTVL.

The chain carries TRBV15 and TRBJ2-2, with TRBD2 as a possible D gene (6 bases). Trimming left V 1 base short and J 6 bases short, with 12 bases between. Germline CDR1 LNHNV, CDR2 YYDKDF (reference sequence). The CDR3 is 15 residues long. The CDR3 coding sequence is TGTGCCACCAGCAGAGGGCGGGAATTGGCCGGGGAGCTGTTTTTT. As protein: CATSRGRELAGELFF.

This chain uses TRBV10-2 with TRBJ1-6, with TRBD1 matching over 7 bases. This CDR3 has 15 residues. The germline V gene has CDR1 WSHSY and CDR2 SAAADI. The junction had 4 bases not matched to a gene; V was cut back by 2 bases and J by 6 bases. CDR3 nucleotide sequence: TGCGCCAGCAGTGAGAGGGGACAGATTAATTCACCCCTCCACTTT. Residues: CASSERGQINSPLHF.

The chain uses TRBV7-2 and TRBJ1-2; D perhaps matches TRBD1 (5 bases). V lost 2 bases and J 7 bases, leaving 14 bases between the germline ends. The germline CDR1 and CDR2 sequences are SGHTA and FQGNSA. This CDR3 contains 14 residues. CDR3: CASSLYAREGGYTF. The CDR3 DNA sequence: TGTGCCAGCAGCTTATATGCCAGGGAAGGTGGCTACACCTTC.

This clone was seen only a few times. V and J are TRBV18 and TRBJ2-1; a weak D match, TRBD2 (6 bases). V lost 2 bases, J lost 6 bases, and 8 bases lay in between. The germline V gene has CDR1 KGHSH and CDR2 LQKENI. This CDR3 contains 13 residues. CDR3 region: CASSPMEGNEQFF. CDR3 bases: TGTGCCAGCTCACCAATGGAGGGCAATGAGCAGTTCTTC.